The rows below give T cell receptor beta chains drawn from one sample of a study of molecular identifiers for immune sequencing clone quantification. MiXCR, run by TCRdb on the PCR reads, gives a single entry per CDR3 protein. The data show around 480,000 distinct CDR3 sequences, roughly 25% seen once. Sample: naive CD8+ T cells from blood, with Jurkat cell RNA spiked in. The receptors derive from a human donor in good health. Some libraries in this study had Jurkat cell RNA spiked in. The CDR3 runs from the conserved cysteine through the conserved F or W. D genes are given only for firm matches. For some rows the clone size is stated as once, few or many, or as a class when expanded; others skip it.

J: TRBJ1-1
D: .
V: TRBV19
size: few
CDR3: CASSIFAGGAFF
DNA: TGTGCCAGTAGTATCTTTGCCGGGGGAGCTTTCTTT

J: TRBJ2-6
D: .
V: TRBV11-2
size: .
CDR3: CASSFPNKLTF
DNA: TGTGCCAGCAGCTTCCCCAACAAACTGACTTTC

J: TRBJ2-7
D: .
V: TRBV5-4
size: many
CDR3: CASSLAFDSSYEQYF
DNA: TGTGCCAGCAGCTTGGCCTTCGACAGCTCCTACGAGCAGTACTTC

J: TRBJ2-1
D: TRBD2
V: TRBV24-1
size: many
CDR3: CATSGYSGRARNEQFF
DNA: TGTGCCACCAGTGGTTATAGCGGGAGGGCCCGTAATGAGCAGTTCTTC

J: TRBJ2-1
D: .
V: TRBV12-3/TRBV12-4
size: .
CDR3: CASSFYKGSYNEQFF
DNA: TGTGCCAGCAGTTTTTACAAGGGTTCCTACAATGAGCAGTTCTTC

J: TRBJ2-7
D: .
V: TRBV4-3
size: .
CDR3: CASSQDQGTIYEQYF
DNA: TGCGCCAGCAGCCAAGATCAGGGGACAATTTACGAGCAGTACTTC

J: TRBJ2-3
D: .
V: TRBV2
size: .
CDR3: CASSDEALGQYF
DNA: TGTGCCAGCAGTGATGAGGCGCTCGGGCAGTATTTT

J: TRBJ2-7
D: TRBD1
V: TRBV7-2
size: many
CDR3: CASSRSGTGIYEQYF
DNA: TGTGCCAGCAGCCGATCCGGGACAGGGATTTACGAGCAGTACTTC

J: TRBJ2-3
D: TRBD1
V: TRBV20-1
size: many
CDR3: CSASHEGQGALQFTDTQYF
DNA: TGCAGTGCTAGTCACGAGGGACAGGGGGCCCTACAATTCACAGATACGCAGTATTTT

J: TRBJ2-5
D: TRBD2
V: TRBV9
size: many
CDR3: CASSSRTSSQETQYF
DNA: TGTGCCAGCAGCTCCAGGACTAGCAGCCAAGAGACCCAGTACTTC

J: TRBJ2-3
D: .
V: TRBV20-1
size: many
CDR3: CSASHLKRGGDTQYF
DNA: TGCAGTGCTAGCCACCTCAAACGGGGTGGAGATACGCAGTATTTT

J: TRBJ1-3
D: .
V: TRBV9
size: many
CDR3: CASSVTVGVLSSGNTIYF
DNA: TGTGCCAGCAGCGTAACGGTGGGCGTACTCAGCTCTGGAAACACCATATATTTT

J: TRBJ1-5
D: TRBD1
V: TRBV7-6
size: many
CDR3: CASSPWTGSNQPQHF
DNA: TGTGCCAGCAGCCCTTGGACAGGTAGCAATCAGCCCCAGCATTTT

J: TRBJ2-5
D: .
V: TRBV5-6
size: few
CDR3: CASSLAGWQGKEETQYF
DNA: TGTGCCAGCAGCTTGGCCGGCTGGCAGGGGAAGGAAGAGACCCAGTACTTC

J: TRBJ1-4
D: .
V: TRBV2
size: .
CDR3: CASSSFLANEKLFF
DNA: TGTGCCAGCAGCAGCTTCCTAGCTAATGAAAAACTGTTTTTT

J: TRBJ2-7
D: TRBD2
V: TRBV12-3/TRBV12-4
size: many
CDR3: CASSSSGTREMQYF
DNA: TGTGCCAGCAGCTCCTCCGGGACTAGAGAGATGCAGTACTTC

J: TRBJ2-3
D: .
V: TRBV28
size: many
CDR3: CASSFPPPDTQYF
DNA: TGTGCCAGCAGTTTTCCTCCCCCAGATACGCAGTATTTT

J: TRBJ1-5
D: TRBD1
V: TRBV16
size: .
CDR3: CASSQSTGQGSYSNQPQHF
DNA: TGTGCCAGCAGCCAATCGACAGGACAGGGATCCTATAGCAATCAGCCCCAGCATTTT

J: TRBJ1-4
D: .
V: TRBV5-1
size: few
CDR3: CASSLADGIREKLFF
DNA: TGCGCCAGCAGCTTGGCAGACGGGATTCGAGAAAAACTGTTTTTT

J: TRBJ1-2
D: .
V: TRBV13
size: few
CDR3: CASSLERELFYGYTF
DNA: TGTGCCAGCAGCTTAGAGCGAGAGTTGTTCTATGGCTACACCTTC

J: TRBJ1-6
D: TRBD1
V: TRBV27
size: .
CDR3: CASSQGQGGYSPLHF
DNA: TGTGCCAGCAGCCAAGGACAGGGTGGTTACTCACCCCTCCACTTT

J: TRBJ2-5
D: TRBD2
V: TRBV7-9
size: .
CDR3: CASSPNDPGLAGYETQYF
DNA: TGTGCCAGCAGCCCGAACGACCCGGGACTAGCGGGATACGAGACCCAGTACTTC

J: TRBJ1-6
D: .
V: TRBV27
size: few
CDR3: CASSFWGSPLHF
DNA: TGTGCCAGCAGTTTTTGGGGGTCACCCCTCCACTTT

J: TRBJ2-2
D: .
V: TRBV20-1
size: few
CDR3: CSARDLWGGDNTGELFF
DNA: TGCAGTGCTAGAGATCTATGGGGCGGAGATAACACCGGGGAGCTGTTTTTT

J: TRBJ1-1
D: .
V: TRBV6-2/TRBV6-3
size: few
CDR3: CASSSIREDTEAFF
DNA: TGTGCCAGCAGCTCGATCAGGGAAGACACTGAAGCTTTCTTT

J: TRBJ1-2
D: TRBD1
V: TRBV4-3
size: .
CDR3: CASSQDRYPNYGYTF
DNA: TGCGCCAGCAGCCAGGACAGGTACCCTAACTATGGCTACACCTTC

J: TRBJ2-3
D: .
V: TRBV20-1
size: few
CDR3: CSVGYSDTQYF
DNA: TGCAGTGTCGGATATTCAGATACGCAGTATTTT

J: TRBJ2-1
D: TRBD1
V: TRBV18
size: .
CDR3: CASSPLTGIPYNEQFF
DNA: TGTGCCAGCTCACCGCTGACAGGGATCCCCTACAATGAGCAGTTCTTC

J: TRBJ2-3
D: .
V: TRBV12-3/TRBV12-4
size: .
CDR3: CASSLVVQGGDTQYF
DNA: TGTGCCAGCAGTTTAGTCGTCCAAGGTGGAGATACGCAGTATTTT

J: TRBJ1-5
D: .
V: TRBV27
size: many
CDR3: CASSFSGQPQHF
DNA: TGTGCCAGCAGTTTTTCCGGCCAGCCCCAGCATTTT

J: TRBJ2-7
D: .
V: TRBV27
size: .
CDR3: CASSLSRDTEQYF
DNA: TGTGCCAGCAGTTTAAGCAGGGACACCGAGCAGTACTTC

J: TRBJ2-7
D: .
V: TRBV5-8
size: few
CDR3: CASSLNGRATYEQYF
DNA: TGTGCCAGCAGCTTGAATGGCAGGGCAACCTACGAGCAGTACTTC

J: TRBJ2-7
D: TRBD1
V: TRBV4-1
size: many
CDR3: CASSQDGTGGLEQYF
DNA: TGCGCCAGCAGCCAAGATGGGACAGGGGGCCTCGAGCAGTACTTC

J: TRBJ2-1
D: .
V: TRBV28
size: .
CDR3: CASSLLARSYNEQFF
DNA: TGTGCCAGCAGTTTACTAGCGCGCTCCTACAATGAGCAGTTCTTC

J: TRBJ2-1
D: TRBD2
V: TRBV12-5
size: many
CDR3: CASGFGTSGGRVVDEQFF
DNA: TGTGCTAGTGGTTTCGGGACTAGCGGGGGTAGGGTTGTTGATGAGCAGTTCTTC

J: TRBJ1-1
D: .
V: TRBV7-6
size: .
CDR3: CASRITAGQHHQNTEAFF
DNA: TGTGCCAGCAGGATCACGGCAGGGCAACACCACCAGAACACTGAGGCTTTCTTT

J: TRBJ2-7
D: TRBD1
V: TRBV27
size: few
CDR3: CASSSNTDRVEQYF
DNA: TGTGCCAGCAGTTCCAATACGGACAGGGTCGAGCAGTACTTC

J: TRBJ2-7
D: TRBD2
V: TRBV15
size: few
CDR3: CATSGLAGPSEQYF
DNA: TGTGCCACCAGCGGTTTAGCGGGACCGTCCGAGCAGTACTTC

J: TRBJ2-7
D: TRBD2
V: TRBV10-3
size: .
CDR3: CAISGYGGEDEQYF
DNA: TGTGCCATCAGTGGATATGGGGGGGAAGACGAGCAGTACTTC

J: TRBJ1-3
D: .
V: TRBV25-1
size: .
CDR3: CASSEGGVIGNTIYF
DNA: TGTGCCAGCAGTGAAGGGGGGGTAATCGGAAACACCATATATTTT

J: TRBJ2-7
D: .
V: TRBV29-1
size: many
CDR3: CSVETITTREQYF
DNA: TGCAGCGTTGAAACAATTACTACGAGGGAGCAGTACTTC